This TCR beta chain was sequenced in a study of blood T cell repertoires in COVID-19. Method: immunoSEQ multiplex PCR; TCRdb's copy keeps in-frame clones and lacks some. The sample records about 210,000 clones, around 84% being singletons. V gave up 10 bases and J gave up 2 bases, with 14 bases separating them. Germline CDR1 is MDHEN and CDR2 is SYDVKM. This CDR3 region has 13 residues. Sequenced input: peripheral blood. The rearrangement joins TRBV28 to TRBJ1-2, with a possible D match to TRBD1 (5 bases). The sequence was obtained from an elderly woman with acute or convalescent COVID-19. The CDR3, as DNA: TGTGCCACAAGCAGGGACTCAAACTATGGCTACACCTTC. Encoded protein: CATSRDSNYGYTF.